This T cell receptor (beta chain) comes out of a study of identifying expanded T cells in peripheral blood. Healthy donors had no documented immune events, such as infections, while sampled. The J segment lost 2 bases and the V segment lost 6 bases, leaving 3 bases of the junction unmatched. Per germline, CDR1 LNHNV and CDR2 YYDKDF (reference sequence). The CDR3 consists of 15 residues. Study-wide results and caveats: Across healthy donors, higher total template counts meant significantly greater approximately two-week count variance. About 1.3 clones differed between technical replicates, versus 16.4 and 19 over time.

A remark on this clone: Its antigen is unidentified.

Using immunoSEQ multiplex PCR, the repertoire was profiled, and TCRdb retains in-frame clones only, with some absent. The sample lists more than 75,000 clones; 88% were seen once. Source material: blood. This TCR derives from a person aged 18-70 years in good health. The J gene is TRBJ2-6, the V gene TRBV15, with TRBD1 matching 8 bases. CDR3 nucleotides: TGTGCCACCAGGGCAGGGGGCGCTGGGGCCAACGTCCTGACTTTC. Protein sequence: CATRAGGAGANVLTF.